The entry below gives a single TCR beta chain sequence along with its context. Its specificity is not known. Measured with immunoSEQ multiplex PCR; TCRdb has only the in-frame clones, and not every one. Found here are approximately 140,000 clones, 85% to 95% of them singletons; the top ten hold roughly 10%. The sample belongs to a study of T cell responses to AZD1222 COVID-19 vaccine. Study-wide findings and caveats: Most donors were white British and more were female, and clonal diversity was possibly underestimated. Across spike, vaccine-associated CD4 TCRs were found, dominant at 160-218 and 743-854.

Trimming left V 6 bases short and J 0 bases short, with 12 bases between. CDR1 is LNHDA, CDR2 SQIVND, per germline (reference sequence). The CDR3 is 15 residues long. The sample consisted of peripheral blood, taken 28 days after the second AZD1222 dose. The chain employs TRBV19 and TRBJ1-5; D unresolved. The TCR sequence derives from an adult who received the AZD1222 COVID-19 vaccine. CDR3 nucleotides: TGTGCCAGTAGGTCGACTGGGAATAGCAATCAGCCCCAGCATTTT. It is translated as CASRSTGNSNQPQHF.